One sample yielded the 32 T cell receptor beta chains listed below, sequenced in a study of blood T cell repertoires in COVID-19 (TCRdb year 2020). Receptor libraries were prepared by the immunoSEQ multiplex PCR assay. This immuneACCESS table, as held by TCRdb, lists in-frame sequences with V and J called but not all clones. Of the missing ones, under half trace to an unresolved V gene in checked studies; the others have no known cause. Across this sample there are some 120,000 clones, with 70% to 80% seen only once. The ten largest clonotypes hold around 25% of the sample. Source material: peripheral blood. The receptor set was obtained from a human donor in a cohort sampled during active COVID-19.

The CDR3 coding sequence is TGTGCCAGCAGTTTATGGGACGGGACAGGTAATCAGCCCCAGCATTTT. Translating it yields CASSLWDGTGNQPQHF. The chain links TRBV28 to TRBJ1-5, with 8 bases matching TRBD1. This CDR3 is built from 16 residues. V shed 0 bases, J shed 4 bases, and the junction held 5 bases outside the gene matches. Germline V CDR1 and CDR2: MDHEN, SYDVKM.

The chain employs TRBV9 and TRBJ1-4; TRBD1 is a possible D gene (5 bases). CDR1 is SGDLS and CDR2 is YYNGEE in the germline V gene. V was cut by 2 bases and J by 5 bases, with 10 bases left in between. The CDR3 sequence is 14 residues long. The CDR3, as DNA: TGTGCCAGCAGCGTCCCGGGGGGAAATGAAAAACTGTTTTTT. Its protein product is CASSVPGGNEKLFF.

The rearrangement uses TRBV5-4 and TRBJ1-2; a possible D gene is TRBD1 (6 bases). V was shortened by 3 bases and J by 4 bases, with 10 bases between the two germline ends. The germline CDR1 and CDR2 sequences are SGHNT and YYREEE (reference sequence). The CDR3 has 13 residues. The CDR3: CASSSGGAYGYTF. The CDR3 region has the DNA TGTGCCAGCAGCTCGGGGGGGGCCTATGGCTACACCTTC.

The chain recombines TRBV7-9 with TRBJ1-4; 8 bases are a match to TRBD1. CDR1 is SEHNR and CDR2 is FQNEAQ in the germline V gene (reference sequence). Germline trimming cut 3 bases from V and 6 bases from J; bases unmatched to any gene: 3. The CDR3 contains 14 residues. The CDR3 spells CASSFRGPYEKLFF. The CDR3 DNA sequence: TGTGCCAGCAGCTTCAGGGGGCCCTATGAAAAACTGTTTTTT.

This clone was counted only a few times. The chain employs TRBV30 and TRBJ1-2, with D maybe TRBD1 (5 bases). The CDR3 totals 13 residues. CDR1 and CDR2 from the germline V gene are GTSNPN and SVGIG (reference sequence). The V end was cut by 5 bases, the J end by 4 bases, with 14 bases between. In DNA, the CDR3 is TGTGCCTGGGGTAAACAGGTCGGCTATGGCTACACCTTC. Its translation is CAWGKQVGYGYTF.

V is TRBV9 and J is TRBJ2-1; 11 positions agree with TRBD1. The CDR3 is made up of 16 amino acids. Germline CDR1 and CDR2: SGDLS and YYNGEE. The V gene end was trimmed by 2 bases and the J gene end by 3 bases; junction bases not matched to a gene: 4. The CDR3 loop is CASSVSGQGGYNEQFF. In DNA, the CDR3 is TGTGCCAGCAGCGTTTCGGGACAGGGGGGCTACAATGAGCAGTTCTTC.

V and J are TRBV30 and TRBJ1-4; tentative D call: TRBD1 (6 bases). This CDR3 has 12 residues. V shed 8 bases and J shed 5 bases, with 12 bases lying between them. The germline V gene encodes CDR1 GTSNPN and CDR2 SVGIG (reference sequence). The CDR3 region is CAVGQFNEKLFF. CDR3 DNA: TGTGCCGTCGGACAGTTCAATGAAAAACTGTTTTTT. Full variable domain (outside the CDR3, taken from reference TRBV30 and TRBJ1-4): SQTIHQWPATLVQPVGSPLSLECTVEGTSNPNLYWYRQAAGRGLQLLFYSVGIGQISSEVPQNLSASRPQDRQFILSSKKLLLSDSGFYLCAVGQFNEKLFFGSGTQLSVL.

The chain is built from TRBV10-3 and TRBJ2-6, with D possibly matching TRBD1 (6 bases). Germline CDR1 reads ENHRY; CDR2 reads SYGVKD. The CDR3 has 15 residues. Trimming left V 5 bases short and J 0 bases short, with 8 bases between. This CDR3 reads CAISRQDSGANVLTF. The CDR3 DNA reads TGTGCCATCAGTAGACAGGACTCTGGGGCCAACGTCCTGACTTTC.

The chain couples TRBV10-3 to TRBJ2-2; TRBD1 might be the D (5 bases). Germline V gene data show CDR1 as ENHRY and CDR2 as SYGVKD. The V and J ends lost 5 bases and 5 bases respectively, with 6 bases between them. This CDR3 is 12 amino acids long. In DNA, the CDR3 is TGTGCCATCAGTCCAGGGACCGGGGAGCTGTTTTTT. Protein sequence: CAISPGTGELFF.

V usage is TRBV2 and J usage is TRBJ1-5; D unresolved. The CDR3 spans 16 residues. Between the trimmed V and J ends, which lost 1 base and 6 bases, there was a span of 16 bases. Germline CDR1 is SNHLY and CDR2 is FYNNEI. The CDR3 spells CASSEGSLGGSQPQHF. The CDR3 nucleotides are TGTGCCAGCAGTGAAGGTAGCCTCGGTGGGAGTCAGCCCCAGCATTTT.

This sequence joins TRBV6-2 or TRBV6-3 and TRBJ2-5; TRBD2 matches at 14 bases. The CDR3 spans 15 residues. Per germline, CDR1 MNHEY and CDR2 SVGEGT. V lost 4 bases, J lost 8 bases, and 6 bases stayed unmatched. The CDR3 reads CASSWGGTSGSTQYF. In DNA form, the CDR3 reads TGTGCCAGCAGTTGGGGGGGGACTAGCGGGAGCACCCAGTACTTC.

The chain has TRBV7-9 and TRBJ1-1, with 11 nucleotides matching TRBD1. The J segment lost 2 bases and the V segment lost 4 bases, leaving 6 bases of the junction unmatched. Germline loops: CDR1 SEHNR, CDR2 FQNEAQ (reference sequence). This CDR3 comprises 16 residues. CDR3 amino acids: CASSSGQGVRNTEAFF. CDR3 bases: TGTGCCAGCAGCTCGGGACAGGGGGTCCGAAACACTGAAGCTTTCTTT.

This clone was picked up a small number of times. The chain couples TRBV5-1 to TRBJ1-6, with TRBD1 as a possible D gene (5 bases). This CDR3 contains 15 residues. V dropped 4 bases and J dropped 7 bases, with 15 bases sitting between them. Per germline, CDR1 SGHRS and CDR2 YFSETQ. The CDR3 sequence is CASSLRVLENSPLHF. CDR3 DNA: TGCGCCAGCAGCCTCAGGGTATTGGAAAATTCACCCCTCCACTTT.

J is TRBJ1-5 and V is TRBV9; TRBD1 is a possible D gene (5 bases). V gave up 3 bases and J gave up 0 bases, with 10 bases separating them. The length of the CDR3 is 15 residues. In germline, CDR1 is SGDLS, CDR2 YYNGEE. In nucleotides, the CDR3 is TGTGCCAGCAGCGCCGGGGGTTATAGCAATCAGCCCCAGCATTTT. Protein product: CASSAGGYSNQPQHF.

The chain uses TRBV4-3 and TRBJ1-2, with D uncertain. The germline CDR1 and CDR2 sequences are LGHNA and YSLEER. CDR3 length: 15 amino acids. Trimming cost V 0 bases and J 6 bases, with 14 bases left between them. The CDR3 DNA sequence: TGCGCCAGCAGCCAAGATACGATGGGTGAGGATGGCTACACCTTC. Its translation is CASSQDTMGEDGYTF.

The chain couples TRBV2 to TRBJ2-3; no clear D gene. V lost 2 bases and J lost 3, with 9 bases in between. This CDR3 contains 14 residues. CDR1 is SNHLY, CDR2 FYNNEI, per germline. The CDR3 DNA follows: TGTGCCAGCAGTGAACTAACTATGACAGATACGCAGTATTTT. Residues: CASSELTMTDTQYF.

The chain is built from TRBV12-5 and TRBJ2-5, with 9 nucleotides matching TRBD1. Germline lookup yields CDR1 LGHNT and CDR2 FRNRAP. V dropped 2 bases and J dropped 0; count of bases not matched to a gene: 4. The CDR3 has 16 residues. CDR3 loop: CASGLSTGGYQETQYF. In DNA, the CDR3 is TGTGCTAGTGGTTTGTCGACAGGGGGTTACCAAGAGACCCAGTACTTC.

This chain uses TRBV9 with TRBJ1-2; 7 positions match TRBD1. J gave up 2 bases and V 3 bases, and 10 bases lay outside the gene matches. This CDR3 is built from 16 residues. CDR1 is SGDLS and CDR2 is YYNGEE in the germline V gene. The CDR3 DNA reads as TGTGCCAGCAGCGCCCCCGGGACAGCCATAAACTATGGCTACACCTTC. This encodes CASSAPGTAINYGYTF.

In this sample, this clone turned up a few times. The chain is built from TRBV9 and TRBJ1-5; D call uncertain. Germline lookup yields CDR1 SGDLS and CDR2 YYNGEE. The CDR3 contains 14 residues. Trimming pared 5 bases from V and 1 base from J, leaving 10 bases between. The CDR3 DNA sequence: TGTGCCAGCAGTGACAAAGGAAGCAATCAGCCCCAGCATTTT. It encodes CASSDKGSNQPQHF.

CDR3 in amino acids: CASSQNPPTGLAGGETQYF. The CDR3, as DNA: TGCGCCAGCAGCCAAAACCCGCCAACGGGACTAGCGGGGGGAGAGACCCAGTACTTC. This chain uses TRBV4-3 with TRBJ2-5, with TRBD2 identical over 15 bases. V gave up 2 bases and J gave up 4 bases; unmatched junction bases: 11. This CDR3 is built from 19 residues. CDR1 LGHNA and CDR2 YSLEER come from the germline V gene.

The chain combines TRBV5-1 with TRBJ2-3; weak D call: TRBD2 (5 bases). The V and J ends lost 4 bases and 0 bases respectively, with 12 bases between them. The CDR3 length is 15 residues. The germline V gene has CDR1 SGHRS and CDR2 YFSETQ. As DNA, the CDR3 is TGCGCCAGCAGCCCTGGCGCGGGTAGCACAGATACGCAGTATTTT. It specifies CASSPGAGSTDTQYF.

In its sample, this clone was seen once. This chain links TRBV7-2 with TRBJ2-3; perhaps TRBD2 as D (6 bases). Trimming pared 5 bases from V and 0 bases from J, leaving 9 bases between. CDR1 SGHTA and CDR2 FQGNSA come from the germline V gene. This CDR3 spans 14 amino acids. The CDR3 DNA reads as TGTGCCAGCAGCAAGCGGGCTAGCACAGATACGCAGTATTTT. Translating it yields CASSKRASTDTQYF.

DNA of the CDR3: TGCGCCAGCAGCTTGGAAGGGGGGGGGCCCCAGCATTTT. Translation: CASSLEGGGPQHF. The chain links TRBV5-1 to TRBJ1-5; a weak D match, TRBD1 (6 bases). Trimming left V 0 bases short and J 9 bases short, with 10 bases between. Per germline, CDR1 SGHRS and CDR2 YFSETQ. The CDR3 runs 13 residues. Filled out from reference TRBV5-1 and TRBJ1-5, the complete variable domain reads KAGVTQTPRYLIKTRGQQVTLSCSPISGHRSVSWYQQTPGQGLQFLFEYFSETQRNKGNFPGRFSGRQFSNSRSEMNVSTLELGDSALYLCASSLEGGGPQHFGDGTRLSIL.

The V gene is TRBV2, the J gene TRBJ2-1; 8 bases are a match to TRBD2. Germline values: CDR1 SNHLY, CDR2 FYNNEI. The CDR3 length is 15 residues. The J segment lost 6 bases and the V segment lost 5 bases, leaving 9 bases of the junction unmatched. CDR3 DNA sequence: TGTGCCAGCAGTAGCCCGGGACTAGACACCAATGAGCAGTTCTTC. Its protein product is CASSSPGLDTNEQFF.

J is TRBJ1-1 and V is TRBV27; TRBD1 aligns across 10 bases. The trim removed 0 bases at V and 11 bases at J, leaving 6 bases unmatched. This CDR3 contains 14 residues. CDR1 is MNHEY and CDR2 is SMNVEV in the germline V gene (reference sequence). In nucleotides, the CDR3 is TGTGCCAGCAGTTTATCTGGGACAGGGGTGTTGGCTTTCTTT. Translation: CASSLSGTGVLAFF.

CDR3 loop: CASSDTGGSGELFF. DNA of the CDR3: TGTGCCAGCAGTGACACAGGGGGCAGCGGGGAGCTGTTTTTT. The chain recombines TRBV28 with TRBJ2-2, with 9 bases lining up with TRBD1. J gave up 7 bases and V 5 bases, and 5 bases lay outside the gene matches. The germline V gene has CDR1 MDHEN and CDR2 SYDVKM. CDR3 length: 14 residues.

This clone has more than one count but fewer than ten. V is TRBV28 and J is TRBJ1-2; 8 nucleotides line up with TRBD1. Germline assignment: CDR1 MDHEN and CDR2 SYDVKM. This CDR3 region has 14 residues. Trimming cost V 3 bases and J 4 bases; bases outside gene matches: 4. The CDR3 sequence: CASSFQDRVYGYTF. Written as DNA, the CDR3 is TGTGCCAGCAGTTTTCAGGACAGGGTCTATGGCTACACCTTC.

The chain employs TRBV14 and TRBJ2-1; TRBD2 agrees at 12 bases. The V segment lost 6 bases and the J segment 8 bases; nucleotides outside the gene matches: 2. This CDR3 spans 13 amino acids. Germline V CDR1 and CDR2: SGHDN, FVKESK. CDR3 sequence: CASRTSGGDEQFF. The DNA of the CDR3 is TGTGCCAGCAGGACTAGCGGGGGTGATGAGCAGTTCTTC.

The chain joins TRBV19 to TRBJ2-2, with unresolved D. The CDR3 spans 15 residues. V lost 5 bases and J lost 0, with 10 bases in between. CDR1 and CDR2 (germline): LNHDA, SQIVND (reference sequence). CDR3 protein: CASSFTNANTGELFF. In DNA, the CDR3 is TGTGCCAGTAGTTTTACAAATGCGAACACCGGGGAGCTGTTTTTT.

V usage is TRBV5-1 and J usage is TRBJ1-3; D call uncertain. This CDR3 comprises 17 residues. Germline CDR1 reads SGHRS; CDR2 reads YFSETQ. The germline V and J ends were trimmed by 4 bases and 0 bases, with 17 bases remaining between them. The CDR3 coding sequence is TGCGCCAGCAGCCCCGAGGGCAGGTATTACTCTGGAAACACCATATATTTT. It yields the protein CASSPEGRYYSGNTIYF.

The V gene is TRBV9, the J gene TRBJ1-1, with 12 bases that match TRBD1. J was trimmed by 5 bases and V by 4 bases; bases with no gene match: 12. The CDR3 consists of 17 residues. Germline CDR1 reads SGDLS; CDR2 reads YYNGEE. The CDR3 here is CASSLGQGAPLSTEAFF. CDR3 DNA sequence: TGTGCCAGCAGCCTGGGACAGGGGGCACCTTTAAGTACTGAAGCTTTCTTT. Filled out from reference TRBV9 and TRBJ1-1, the complete variable domain reads DSGVTQTPKHLITATGQRVTLRCSPRSGDLSVYWYQQSLDQGLQFLIQYYNGEERAKGNILERFSAQQFPDLHSELNLSSLELGDSALYFCASSLGQGAPLSTEAFFGQGTRLTVV.

This sequence joins TRBV5-6 and TRBJ1-2; 7 nucleotides line up with TRBD1. V shed 2 bases and J 4 bases; nucleotides not matched to a gene: 5. The CDR3 is 14 residues long. CDR1 and CDR2 (germline): SGHDT, YYEEEE. CDR3 in amino acids: CASSFKDRAYGYTF. In nucleotides, the CDR3 is TGTGCCAGCAGCTTTAAAGACAGGGCCTATGGCTACACCTTC.